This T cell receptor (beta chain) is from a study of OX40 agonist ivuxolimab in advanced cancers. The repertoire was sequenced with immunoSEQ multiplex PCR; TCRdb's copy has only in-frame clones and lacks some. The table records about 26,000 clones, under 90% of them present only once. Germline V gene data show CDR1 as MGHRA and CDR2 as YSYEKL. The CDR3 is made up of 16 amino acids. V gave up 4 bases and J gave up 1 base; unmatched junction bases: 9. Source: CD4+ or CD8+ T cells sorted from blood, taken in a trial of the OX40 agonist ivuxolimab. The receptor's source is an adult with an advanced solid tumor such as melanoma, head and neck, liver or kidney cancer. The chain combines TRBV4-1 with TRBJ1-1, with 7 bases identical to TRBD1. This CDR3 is CASSLPATGQNTEAFF. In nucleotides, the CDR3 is TGCGCCAGCAGCCTCCCCGCGACAGGGCAGAACACTGAAGCTTTCTTT.